This T cell receptor (beta chain) was identified in a study of blood T cells in healthy people across ages. General study findings and limits: Relative to aged donors, long-lived donors carried more naive CD4+ cells and displayed higher diversity.

Sample-barcoded 5' priming and a J-beta primer mix drove a second PCR of about 7 to 12 cycles. Each cDNA was tagged by a template-switch adaptor containing 12 random nucleotides. Each sample provided no less than 3 million CDR3-containing paired-end reads. TCRdb re-derived calls from the 5' RACE reads in MiXCR, one entry per CDR3 protein. The table lists fewer than 2,000,000 distinct CDR3 sequences, about 39% of them singletons. This clonotype was found a few times. As yet, its antigen is unknown. V gave up 0 bases and J gave up 10 bases; unmatched junction bases: 6. The germline CDR1 and CDR2 sequences are MNHEY and SVGAGI. The CDR3 consists of 14 residues.

This rearrangement joins TRBV6-5 to TRBJ1-1, with 9 nucleotides matching TRBD1. The sequence was obtained from a human donor in good health. The sample consisted of blood. The CDR3 DNA is TGTGCCAGCAGTTACTCTGACAGGGGGGAGGGAGCTTTCTTT. It encodes CASSYSDRGEGAFF.